The rows below give T cell receptor beta chains drawn from one sample of a study of T cell responses to AZD1222 COVID-19 vaccine. Generated by immunoSEQ multiplex PCR, the TCRdb table keeps only in-frame clones and is missing some. The sample holds more than 150,000 clones, 90% seen once. This specimen consisted of peripheral blood, obtained on day 0 of AZD1222 vaccination. These receptors originate from an adult in good health. The CDR3 runs from the conserved cysteine through the conserved F or W. D genes are given only for firm matches. A row's size may be missing; if present it is once, few, many or a size class.

NA	TRBV30	NA	TRBJ1-1	TGTGCCTGGAGTCTCCGCGACAGCGCCGAATTT	CAWSLRDSAEF
NA	TRBV5-1	NA	TRBJ1-6	TGCGCCAGCAGCTTAGGAGGGTCGGCTAATTCACCCCTCCACTTT	CASSLGGSANSPLHF
NA	TRBV5-1	NA	TRBJ2-6	TGCGCCAGCAGCTTGACAGTCCTCCGCTCTGGGGCCAACGTCCTGACTTTC	CASSLTVLRSGANVLTF
NA	TRBV2	few	TRBJ2-2	TGTGCCAGCACTCCCGGGATCGGGGAGCTGTTTTTT	CASTPGIGELFF
NA	TRBV2	NA	TRBJ2-7	TGTGCCAGCAGCTGGGCGCCCCAAGACGGCGAGCAGTACTTC	CASSWAPQDGEQYF
NA	TRBV6-1	NA	TRBJ1-2	TGTGCCAGCAGTGAAGCAGGGGGGCCTTCCTATGGCTACACCTTC	CASSEAGGPSYGYTF
NA	TRBV5-4	NA	TRBJ1-1	TGTGCCAGCAGCTTGGTTGGGGCGGCGAACACTGAAGCTTTCTTT	CASSLVGAANTEAFF
NA	TRBV6-6	NA	TRBJ1-2	TGTGCCAGCAGCTCCGGCAGTTCTGGCTACACCTTC	CASSSGSSGYTF
TRBD1	TRBV19	NA	TRBJ2-2	TGTGCCAGTAGTGCGGACAGGGGGAACACCGGGGAGCTGTTTTTT	CASSADRGNTGELFF
NA	TRBV6-9	NA	TRBJ2-7	TGTGCCAGCAGGCGACAGAGCTCCTACGAGCAGTACTTC	CASRRQSSYEQYF